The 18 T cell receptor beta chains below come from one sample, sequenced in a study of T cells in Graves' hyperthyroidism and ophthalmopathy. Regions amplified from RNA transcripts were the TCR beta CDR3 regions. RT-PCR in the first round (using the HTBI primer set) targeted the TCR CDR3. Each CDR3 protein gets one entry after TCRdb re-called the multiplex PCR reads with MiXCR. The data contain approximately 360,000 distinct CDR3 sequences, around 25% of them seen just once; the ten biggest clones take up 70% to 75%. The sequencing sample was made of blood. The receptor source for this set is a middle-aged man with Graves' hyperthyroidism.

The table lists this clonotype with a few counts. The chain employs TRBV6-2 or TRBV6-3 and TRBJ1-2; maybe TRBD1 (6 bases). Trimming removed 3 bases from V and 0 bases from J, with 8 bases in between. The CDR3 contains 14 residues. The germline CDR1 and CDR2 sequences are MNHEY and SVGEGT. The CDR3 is CASSYPGANYGYTF. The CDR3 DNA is TGTGCCAGCAGTTATCCAGGGGCTAACTATGGCTACACCTTC.

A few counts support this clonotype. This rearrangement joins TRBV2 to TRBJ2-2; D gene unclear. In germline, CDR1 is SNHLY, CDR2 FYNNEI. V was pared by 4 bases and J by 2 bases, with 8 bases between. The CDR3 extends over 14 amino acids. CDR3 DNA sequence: TGTGCCAGCAGTGCTGTACGCAACACCGGGGAGCTGTTTTTT. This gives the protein CASSAVRNTGELFF.

CDR3 DNA sequence: TGTGCCAGCAGTTTTGGGACAGGGGTTCAGCCCCAGCATTTT. It specifies CASSFGTGVQPQHF. The genes are TRBV28 and TRBJ1-5, with 10 bases lining up with TRBD1. Trimming took 3 bases from V and 6 from J; bases not matched to a gene: 2. Germline V CDR1 and CDR2: MDHEN, SYDVKM. The CDR3 totals 14 residues.

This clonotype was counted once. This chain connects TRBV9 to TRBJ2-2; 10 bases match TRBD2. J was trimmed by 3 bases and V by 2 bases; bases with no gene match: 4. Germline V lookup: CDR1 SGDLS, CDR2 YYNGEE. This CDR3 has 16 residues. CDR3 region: CASSVPSGSDTGELFF. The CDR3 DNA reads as TGTGCCAGCAGCGTTCCTAGCGGGAGCGACACCGGGGAGCTGTTTTTT.

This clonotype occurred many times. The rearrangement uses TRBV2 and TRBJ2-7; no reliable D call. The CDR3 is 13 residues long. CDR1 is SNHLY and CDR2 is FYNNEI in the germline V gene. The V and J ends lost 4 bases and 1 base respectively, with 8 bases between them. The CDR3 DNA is TGTGCCAGCAGTGTGCTGGGTTCCTACGAGCAGTACTTC. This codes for CASSVLGSYEQYF.

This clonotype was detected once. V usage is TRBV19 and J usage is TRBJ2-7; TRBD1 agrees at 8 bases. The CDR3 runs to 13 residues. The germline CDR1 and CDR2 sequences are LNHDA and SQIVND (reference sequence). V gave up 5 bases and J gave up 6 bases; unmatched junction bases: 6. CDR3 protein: CASSSTGEGEQYF. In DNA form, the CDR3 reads TGTGCCAGTAGTTCGACAGGGGAAGGCGAGCAGTACTTC.

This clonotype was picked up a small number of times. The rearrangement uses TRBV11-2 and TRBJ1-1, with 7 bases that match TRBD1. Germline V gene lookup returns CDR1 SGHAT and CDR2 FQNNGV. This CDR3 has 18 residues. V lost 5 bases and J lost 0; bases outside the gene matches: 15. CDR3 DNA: TGTGCCAGCAGCCCCCTAGCGATCTTACAGGGGATGAACACTGAAGCTTTCTTT. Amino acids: CASSPLAILQGMNTEAFF.

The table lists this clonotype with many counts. CDR3 region: CASNPGTGYNEQFF. CDR3 DNA: TGTGCCAGCAATCCCGGGACAGGGTACAATGAGCAGTTCTTC. This chain links TRBV12-3 or TRBV12-4 with TRBJ2-1, with 9 bases identical to TRBD1. The CDR3 loop spans 14 amino acids. V shed 7 bases, J shed 4 bases, and the junction held 5 bases outside the gene matches.

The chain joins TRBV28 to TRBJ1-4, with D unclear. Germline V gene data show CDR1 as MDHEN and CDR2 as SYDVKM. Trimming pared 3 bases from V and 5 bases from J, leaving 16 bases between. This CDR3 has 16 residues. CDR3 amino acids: CASSFLSETRNEKLFF. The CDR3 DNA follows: TGTGCCAGCAGTTTTTTGTCTGAGACTAGAAATGAAAAACTGTTTTTT.

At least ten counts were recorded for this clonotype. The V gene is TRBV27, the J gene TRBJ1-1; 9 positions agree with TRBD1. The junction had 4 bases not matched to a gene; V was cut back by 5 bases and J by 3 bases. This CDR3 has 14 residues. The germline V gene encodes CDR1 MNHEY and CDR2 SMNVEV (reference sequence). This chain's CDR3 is CASSHRGQDTEAFF. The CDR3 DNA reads TGTGCCAGCAGTCACAGGGGGCAGGACACTGAAGCTTTCTTT.

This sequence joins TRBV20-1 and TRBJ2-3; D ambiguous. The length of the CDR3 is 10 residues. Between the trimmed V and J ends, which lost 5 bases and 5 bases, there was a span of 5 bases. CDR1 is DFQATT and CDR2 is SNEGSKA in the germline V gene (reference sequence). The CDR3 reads CSALLDTQYF. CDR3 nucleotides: TGCAGTGCTCTCCTAGATACGCAGTATTTT.

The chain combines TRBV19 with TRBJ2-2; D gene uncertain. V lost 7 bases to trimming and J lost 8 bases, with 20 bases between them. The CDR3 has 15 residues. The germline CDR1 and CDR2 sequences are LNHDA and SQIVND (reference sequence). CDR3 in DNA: TGTGCCAGTACCCCGGGCGAGCGACGTTATGGGGAGCTGTTTTTT. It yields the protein CASTPGERRYGELFF.

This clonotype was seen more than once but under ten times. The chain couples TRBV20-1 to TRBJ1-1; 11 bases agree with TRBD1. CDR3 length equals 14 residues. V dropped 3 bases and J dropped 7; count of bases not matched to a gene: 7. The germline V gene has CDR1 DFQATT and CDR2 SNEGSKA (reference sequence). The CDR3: CSASPRTGGFEAFF. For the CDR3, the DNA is TGCAGTGCTAGTCCCCGGACAGGGGGCTTTGAAGCTTTCTTT.

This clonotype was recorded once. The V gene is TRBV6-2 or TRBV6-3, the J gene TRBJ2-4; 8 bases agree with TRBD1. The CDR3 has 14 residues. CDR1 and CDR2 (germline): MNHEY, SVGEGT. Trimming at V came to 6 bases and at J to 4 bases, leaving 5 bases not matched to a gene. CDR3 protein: CASSQDRGKNIQYF. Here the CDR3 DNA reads TGTGCCAGCAGCCAAGACAGGGGTAAAAACATTCAGTACTTC.

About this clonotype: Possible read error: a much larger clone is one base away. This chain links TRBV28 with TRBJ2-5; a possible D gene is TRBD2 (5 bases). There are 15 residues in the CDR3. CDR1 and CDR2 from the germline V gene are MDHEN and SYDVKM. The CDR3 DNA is TGTGCCAGCAGTCCCGCCGGGCCGAGTGGGGAGATCCAGTACTTC. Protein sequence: CASSPAGPSGEIQYF.

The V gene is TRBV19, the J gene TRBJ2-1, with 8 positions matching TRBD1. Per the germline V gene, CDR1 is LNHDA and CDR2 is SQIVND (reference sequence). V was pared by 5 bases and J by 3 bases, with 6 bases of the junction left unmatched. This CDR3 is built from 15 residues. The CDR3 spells CASSVDRGLYNEQFF. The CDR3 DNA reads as TGTGCCAGTAGTGTCGACAGGGGACTCTACAATGAGCAGTTCTTC.

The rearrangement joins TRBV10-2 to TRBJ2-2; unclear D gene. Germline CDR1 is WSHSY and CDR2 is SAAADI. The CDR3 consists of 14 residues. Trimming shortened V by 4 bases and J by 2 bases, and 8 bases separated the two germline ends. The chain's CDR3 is CASSVAVNTGELFF. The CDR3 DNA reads TGCGCCAGCAGTGTGGCGGTTAACACCGGGGAGCTGTTTTTT.

The chain's CDR3 is CASSPLAESYEQYF. As DNA, the CDR3 is TGTGCCAGCAGTCCACTAGCGGAGTCCTACGAGCAGTACTTC. The rearrangement links TRBV27 to TRBJ2-7, with TRBD2 matching over 8 bases. Germline V gene sequence: CDR1 MNHEY, CDR2 SMNVEV (reference sequence). The CDR3 has 14 amino acids. Losses at the gene ends were 5 bases for V and 1 base for J; bases not matched to a gene: 4.